This T cell receptor beta chain was found in a study of Ad26.COV2.S vaccination and SARS-CoV-2 variants. Study-level findings and limits: For non-spike TCRs, breadth in vaccine recipients resembled that in placebo recipients. Total T cell responses, in the TCR breadth and depth analyses, may have been underestimated. Placebo recipients trailed vaccine recipients in spike-specific TCR breadth. There was reportedly substantial breadth in spike-specific CD8+ and CD4+ T cell responses after vaccination.

Sequencing was performed with immunoSEQ multiplex PCR; in TCRdb, only in-frame clones are kept and a portion is missing. The sample has 300,000 to 400,000 clones; roughly 94% are singletons. The CDR3 extends over 16 amino acids. Trimming took 0 bases from V and 5 from J, leaving 18 bases between them. Germline V gene data show CDR1 as SGHRS and CDR2 as YFSETQ. Comment on this clone: Its antigen remains unidentified.

This sequence joins TRBV5-1 and TRBJ2-7; TRBD2 is a possible D gene (5 bases). Specimen: peripheral blood, collected after recovery from COVID-19. The sequence derives from a human donor who had recovered from COVID-19. CDR3 nucleotides: TGCGCCAGCAGCTTGGGAGTTGGAGGTCTGACCCACGAGCAGTACTTC. As protein: CASSLGVGGLTHEQYF. Full variable domain (rest looked up from reference TRBV5-1 and TRBJ2-7): KAGVTQTPRYLIKTRGQQVTLSCSPISGHRSVSWYQQTPGQGLQFLFEYFSETQRNKGNFPGRFSGRQFSNSRSEMNVSTLELGDSALYLCASSLGVGGLTHEQYFGPGTRLTVT.